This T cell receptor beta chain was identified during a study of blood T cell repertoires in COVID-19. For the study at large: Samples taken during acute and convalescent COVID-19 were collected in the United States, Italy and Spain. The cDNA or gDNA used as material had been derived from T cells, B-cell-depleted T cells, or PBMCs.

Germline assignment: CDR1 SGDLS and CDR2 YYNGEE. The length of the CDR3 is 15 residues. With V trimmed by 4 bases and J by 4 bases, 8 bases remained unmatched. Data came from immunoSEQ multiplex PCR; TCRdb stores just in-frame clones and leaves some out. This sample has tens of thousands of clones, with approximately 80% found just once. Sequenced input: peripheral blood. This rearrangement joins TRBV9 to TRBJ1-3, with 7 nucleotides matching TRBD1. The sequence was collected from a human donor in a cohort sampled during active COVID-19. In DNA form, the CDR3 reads TGTGCCAGCAGCCCTCAACAGGGGTCAGGAAACACCATATATTTT. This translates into CASSPQQGSGNTIYF.